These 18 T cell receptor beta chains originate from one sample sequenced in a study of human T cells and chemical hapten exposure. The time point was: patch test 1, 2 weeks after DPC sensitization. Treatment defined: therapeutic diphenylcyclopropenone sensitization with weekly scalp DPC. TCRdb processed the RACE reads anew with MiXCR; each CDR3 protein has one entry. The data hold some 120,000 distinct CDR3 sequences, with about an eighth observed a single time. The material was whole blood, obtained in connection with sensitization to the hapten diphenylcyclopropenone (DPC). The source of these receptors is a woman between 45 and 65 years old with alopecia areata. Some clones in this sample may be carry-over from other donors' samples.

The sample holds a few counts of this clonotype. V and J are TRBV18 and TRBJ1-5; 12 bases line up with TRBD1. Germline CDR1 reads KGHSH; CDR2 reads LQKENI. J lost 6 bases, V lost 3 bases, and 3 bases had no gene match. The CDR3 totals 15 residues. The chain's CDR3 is CASSPGTGGSQPQHF. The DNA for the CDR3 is TGTGCCAGCTCACCGGGGACAGGGGGCAGTCAGCCCCAGCATTTT.

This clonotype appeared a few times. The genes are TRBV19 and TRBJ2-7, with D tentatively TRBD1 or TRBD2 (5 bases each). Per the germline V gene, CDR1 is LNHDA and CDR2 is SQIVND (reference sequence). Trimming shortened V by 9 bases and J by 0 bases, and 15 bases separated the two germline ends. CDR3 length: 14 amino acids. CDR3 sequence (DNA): TGTGCCAGCTCTTACAACGGGGCCTCCTACGAGCAGTACTTC. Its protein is CASSYNGASYEQYF.

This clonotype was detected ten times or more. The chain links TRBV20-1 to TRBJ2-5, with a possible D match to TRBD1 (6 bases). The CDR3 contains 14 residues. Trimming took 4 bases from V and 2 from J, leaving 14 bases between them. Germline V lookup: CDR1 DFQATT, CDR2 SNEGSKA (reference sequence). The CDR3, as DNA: TGCAGTGCTACGGGGCAGGGGCAGCAAGAGACCCAGTACTTC. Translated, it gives CSATGQGQQETQYF.

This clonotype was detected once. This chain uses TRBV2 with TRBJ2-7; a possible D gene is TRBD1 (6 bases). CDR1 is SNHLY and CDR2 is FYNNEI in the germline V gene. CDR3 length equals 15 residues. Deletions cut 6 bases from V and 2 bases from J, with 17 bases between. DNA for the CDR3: TGTGCCAGCAGGGCCGGACAGTCTCTCCCCTACGAGCAGTACTTC. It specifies CASRAGQSLPYEQYF. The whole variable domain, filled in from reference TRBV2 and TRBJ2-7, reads EPEVTQTPSHQVTQMGQEVILRCVPISNHLYFYWYRQILGQKVEFLVSFYNNEISEKSEIFDDQFSVERPDGSNFTLKIRSTKLEDSAMYFCASRAGQSLPYEQYFGPGTRLTVT.

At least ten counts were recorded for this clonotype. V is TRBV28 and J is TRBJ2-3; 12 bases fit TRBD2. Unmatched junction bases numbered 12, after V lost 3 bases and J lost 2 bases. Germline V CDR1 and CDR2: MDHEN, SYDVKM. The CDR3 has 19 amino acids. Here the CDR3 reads CASSFIPPSGGGNTDTQYF. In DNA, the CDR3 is TGTGCCAGCAGTTTCATCCCCCCTAGCGGGGGGGGAAACACAGATACGCAGTATTTT.

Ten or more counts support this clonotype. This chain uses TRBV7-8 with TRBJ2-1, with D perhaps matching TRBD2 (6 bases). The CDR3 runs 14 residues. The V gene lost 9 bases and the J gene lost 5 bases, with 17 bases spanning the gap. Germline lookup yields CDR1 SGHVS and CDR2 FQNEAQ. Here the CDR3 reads CASARTRGDNEQFF. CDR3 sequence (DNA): TGTGCCAGTGCAAGGACTCGCGGGGACAATGAGCAGTTCTTC. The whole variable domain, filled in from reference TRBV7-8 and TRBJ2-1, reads GAGVSQSPRYKVAKRGQDVALRCDPISGHVSLFWYQQALGQGPEFLTYFQNEAQLDKSGLPSDRFFAERPEGSVSTLKIQRTQQEDSAVYLCASARTRGDNEQFFGPGTRLTVL.

Here the CDR3 reads CASSRQGAGYEQYF. CDR3 in DNA: TGTGCCAGCAGCCGACAGGGGGCAGGCTACGAGCAGTACTTC. The chain joins TRBV28 to TRBJ2-7, with 10 bases lining up with TRBD1. J gave up 3 bases and V 6 bases, and 5 bases lay outside the gene matches. Germline V gene sequence: CDR1 MDHEN, CDR2 SYDVKM. This CDR3 is built from 14 residues. Based on the CDR3 plus reference TRBV28 and TRBJ2-7, the full variable domain is DVKVTQSSRYLVKRTGEKVFLECVQDMDHENMFWYRQDPGLGLRLIYFSYDVKMKEKGDIPEGYSVSREKKERFSLILESASTNQTSMYLCASSRQGAGYEQYFGPGTRLTVT.

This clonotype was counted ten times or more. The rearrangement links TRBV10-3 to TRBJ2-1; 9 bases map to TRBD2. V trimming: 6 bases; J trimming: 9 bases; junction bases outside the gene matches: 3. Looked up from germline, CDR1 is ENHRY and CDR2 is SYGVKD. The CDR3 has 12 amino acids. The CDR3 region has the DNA TGTGCCATCAGGCGGGAGGGGGGTGAGCAGTTCTTC. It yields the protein CAIRREGGEQFF.

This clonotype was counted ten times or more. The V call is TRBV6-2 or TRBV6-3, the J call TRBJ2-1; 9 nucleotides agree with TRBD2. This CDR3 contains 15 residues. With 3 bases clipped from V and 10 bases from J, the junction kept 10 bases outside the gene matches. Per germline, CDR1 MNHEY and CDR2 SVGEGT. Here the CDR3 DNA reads TGTGCCAGCAGTTATGGAGCGGGGGGTAGGCCCGAGCAGTTCTTC. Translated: CASSYGAGGRPEQFF.

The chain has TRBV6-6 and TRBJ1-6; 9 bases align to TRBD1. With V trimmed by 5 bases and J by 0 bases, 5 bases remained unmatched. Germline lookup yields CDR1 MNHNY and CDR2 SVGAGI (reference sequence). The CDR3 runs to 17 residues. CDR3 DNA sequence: TGTGCCAGCAGTCGCGGACAGGGGAGCTCCTATAATTCACCCCTCCACTTT. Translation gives CASSRGQGSSYNSPLHF.

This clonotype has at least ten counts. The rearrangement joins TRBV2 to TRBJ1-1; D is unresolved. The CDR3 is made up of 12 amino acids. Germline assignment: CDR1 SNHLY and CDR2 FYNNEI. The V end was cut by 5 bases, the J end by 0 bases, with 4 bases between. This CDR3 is CASSRLNTEAFF. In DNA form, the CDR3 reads TGTGCCAGCAGTCGGCTGAACACTGAAGCTTTCTTT.

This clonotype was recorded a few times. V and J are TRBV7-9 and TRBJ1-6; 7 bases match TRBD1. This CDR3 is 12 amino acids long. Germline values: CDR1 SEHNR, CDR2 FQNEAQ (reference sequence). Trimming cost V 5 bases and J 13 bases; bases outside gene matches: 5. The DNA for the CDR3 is TGTGCCAGCAGCAGCCGGACAGGTCCCCTCCACTTT. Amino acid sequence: CASSSRTGPLHF.

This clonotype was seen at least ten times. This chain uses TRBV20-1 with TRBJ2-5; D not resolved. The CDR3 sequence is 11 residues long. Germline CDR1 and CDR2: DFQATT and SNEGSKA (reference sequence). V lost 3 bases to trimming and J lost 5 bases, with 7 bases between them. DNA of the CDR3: TGCAGTGCTAGGAAGAGGGAGACCCAGTACTTC. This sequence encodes CSARKRETQYF.

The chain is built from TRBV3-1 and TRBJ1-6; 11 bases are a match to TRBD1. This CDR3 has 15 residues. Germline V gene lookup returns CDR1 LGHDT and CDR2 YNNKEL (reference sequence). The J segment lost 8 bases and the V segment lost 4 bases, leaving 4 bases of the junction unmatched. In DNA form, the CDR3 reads TGTGCCAGCAGCCCATTGGGACAGGGGGATTCACCCCTCCACTTT. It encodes CASSPLGQGDSPLHF.

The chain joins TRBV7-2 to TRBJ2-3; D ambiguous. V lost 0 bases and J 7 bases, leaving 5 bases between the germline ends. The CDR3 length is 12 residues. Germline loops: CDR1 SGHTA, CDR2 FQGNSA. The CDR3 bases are TGTGCCAGCAGCTTAGCGGAATATACGCAGTATTTT. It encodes CASSLAEYTQYF.

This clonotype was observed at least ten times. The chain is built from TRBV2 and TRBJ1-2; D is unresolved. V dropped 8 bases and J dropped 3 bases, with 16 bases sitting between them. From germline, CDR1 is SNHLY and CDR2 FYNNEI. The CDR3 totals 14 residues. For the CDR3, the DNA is TGTGCCAGCTCCCGGACGCCCTTTGACTATGGCTACACCTTC. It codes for CASSRTPFDYGYTF.

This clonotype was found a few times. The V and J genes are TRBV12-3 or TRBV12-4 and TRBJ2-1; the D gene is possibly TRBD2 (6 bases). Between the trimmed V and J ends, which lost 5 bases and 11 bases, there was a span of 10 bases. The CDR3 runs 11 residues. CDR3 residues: CASSGGYQQFF. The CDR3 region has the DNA TGTGCCAGCAGTGGGGGGTATCAGCAGTTCTTC.

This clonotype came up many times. The CDR3 DNA reads TGCGCCAGCAGCCAAACGCTATTCCCTAGCGGGGGGCAAGATACGCAGTATTTT. Encoded protein: CASSQTLFPSGGQDTQYF. The chain carries TRBV4-3 and TRBJ2-3; 11 bases are a match to TRBD2. CDR1 and CDR2 (germline): LGHNA, YSLEER. After removal of 2 bases from V and 5 bases from J, the junction contained 12 bases not matched to a gene. This CDR3 has 18 amino acids.